The 29 T cell receptor beta chains presented below share a single source sample, sequenced in a study of shared T cell receptors in the human thymus. Generated by immunoSEQ multiplex PCR, the TCRdb table keeps only in-frame clones and is missing some. The data hold 500,000 to 850,000 clones, with over 75% observed a single time. This sample also appeared in a second study, on human thymus T cells.

Material: thymocytes. All receptors derive from a boy younger than two with a congenital heart defect.

The chain has TRBV12-5 and TRBJ1-1; 8 positions match TRBD1. Germline CDR1 LGHNT, CDR2 FRNRAP. The ends lost 7 bases at V and 0 bases at J; junction bases unmatched: 19. The CDR3 length is 19 residues. This CDR3 reads CASAASPDRAFCVNTEAFF. The DNA of the CDR3 is TGTGCTAGTGCCGCAAGTCCGGACAGGGCATTCTGCGTGAACACTGAAGCTTTCTTT.

This clone has only one observation. Other nucleotide sequences from this sample produce the same CDR3. The chain is built from TRBV5-1 and TRBJ1-6, with D tentatively TRBD1 (5 bases). This CDR3 contains 16 residues. Trimming took off 0 bases at V and 8 bases at J, with 15 bases between the two ends. From germline, CDR1 is SGHRS and CDR2 YFSETQ. The CDR3 DNA sequence: TGCGCCAGCAGCTTGGGATTCAGGGCGGCCTATTCACCCCTCCACTTT. Its protein is CASSLGFRAAYSPLHF.

The J gene is TRBJ2-2, the V gene TRBV4-1; D unresolved. The germline V gene has CDR1 MGHRA and CDR2 YSYEKL. V shed 0 bases and J shed 8 bases, with 7 bases lying between them. The CDR3 totals 13 residues. CDR3 residues: CASSQDSRGELFF. In nucleotides, the CDR3 is TGCGCCAGCAGCCAAGATTCGAGGGGGGAGCTGTTTTTT.

The chain is built from TRBV9 and TRBJ2-5; 7 bases line up with TRBD2. The CDR3 runs to 16 residues. Per germline, CDR1 SGDLS and CDR2 YYNGEE. Trimming cost V 6 bases and J 2 bases; bases outside gene matches: 13. The CDR3: CASTRNERGPQETQYF. CDR3 in DNA: TGTGCCAGCACTAGGAATGAGCGGGGTCCACAAGAGACCCAGTACTTC.

The chain employs TRBV4-3 and TRBJ2-5; the D is unclear. Germline V CDR1 and CDR2: LGHNA, YSLEER. Trimming took off 0 bases at V and 8 bases at J, with 13 bases between the two ends. The CDR3 is 14 amino acids. In DNA form, the CDR3 reads TGCGCCAGCAGCCAAGAGACTGGTTTTCCAACCCAGTACTTC. This translates into CASSQETGFPTQYF.

The genes are TRBV28 and TRBJ2-7, with D possibly matching TRBD1 (5 bases). The CDR3 spans 16 residues. V was cut by 5 bases and J by 0 bases, with 17 bases left in between. Per germline, CDR1 MDHEN and CDR2 SYDVKM. The CDR3 reads CASSNHRTNRSYEQYF. CDR3 nucleotides: TGTGCCAGCAGTAATCACAGGACCAACCGCTCCTACGAGCAGTACTTC.

This clone was seen only once. The CDR3 here is CAMGGIRDREMGNTIYF. The DNA for the CDR3 is TGTGCCATGGGGGGGATCCGGGACAGGGAAATGGGAAACACCATATATTTT. The V call is TRBV28, the J call TRBJ1-3, with 9 bases identical to TRBD1. Germline CDR1 is MDHEN and CDR2 is SYDVKM. After removal of 10 bases from V and 4 bases from J, the junction contained 17 bases not matched to a gene. The CDR3 extends over 17 amino acids.

The V call is TRBV11-2, the J call TRBJ1-2; D remains ambiguous. The germline gives CDR1 SGHAT, CDR2 FQNNGV. The CDR3 loop spans 13 amino acids. Trimming shortened V by 1 base and J by 3 bases, and 6 bases separated the two germline ends. CDR3 region: CASSLGGDYGYTF. The DNA for the CDR3 is TGTGCCAGCAGCTTAGGCGGGGACTATGGCTACACCTTC.

This sequence joins TRBV7-8 and TRBJ1-1; possibly TRBD1 for D (5 bases). Germline CDR1 is SGHVS and CDR2 is FQNEAQ. Trimming pared 4 bases from V and 0 bases from J, leaving 15 bases between. There are 16 residues in the CDR3. The CDR3 DNA reads TGTGCCAGCAGCTCAGGGAGGAGGCGAATGAACACTGAAGCTTTCTTT. Its protein is CASSSGRRRMNTEAFF.

V and J are TRBV10-3 and TRBJ2-2; D is ambiguous. Germline CDR1 reads ENHRY; CDR2 reads SYGVKD. The germline V and J ends were trimmed by 2 bases and 6 bases, with 16 bases remaining between them. The CDR3 sequence is 16 residues long. The CDR3 sequence is CAISEILPLTSGELFF. The CDR3 DNA is TGTGCCATCAGTGAGATCCTGCCCCTAACGTCCGGGGAGCTGTTTTTT.

V is TRBV4-3 and J is TRBJ1-5; maybe TRBD1 (5 bases). Trimming took 0 bases from V and 2 from J, leaving 14 bases between them. The CDR3 covers 17 residues. Germline CDR1 reads LGHNA; CDR2 reads YSLEER. The CDR3 DNA reads as TGCGCCAGCAGCCAAGAACTCCGGCAGGGCTGCAATCAGCCCCAGCATTTT. It is translated as CASSQELRQGCNQPQHF.

This chain's CDR3 is CASSPTGFNSNQPQHF. DNA of the CDR3: TGTGCCAGCTCACCGACAGGGTTCAATAGCAATCAGCCCCAGCATTTT. This chain uses TRBV18 with TRBJ1-5; the match to TRBD1 covers 7 bases. The CDR3 is made up of 16 amino acids. Germline CDR1 and CDR2: KGHSH and LQKENI. V lost 3 bases to trimming and J lost 0 bases; unmatched junction nucleotides: 5.

This clone was detected a few times. The chain combines TRBV4-1 with TRBJ2-7; TRBD1 matches at 9 bases. Losses at the gene ends were 6 bases for V and 4 bases for J; bases not matched to a gene: 7. Germline CDR1 and CDR2: MGHRA and YSYEKL. The length of the CDR3 is 14 residues. CDR3 coding DNA: TGCGCCAGCAGTCCCCGGGACAGGGTTTACGAGCAGTACTTC. Its translation is CASSPRDRVYEQYF.

The chain is built from TRBV6-4 and TRBJ1-6; D is uncertain. The germline CDR1 and CDR2 sequences are MRHNA and SNTAGT. The CDR3 runs 15 residues. Between the trimmed V and J ends, which lost 5 bases and 2 bases, there was a span of 10 bases. CDR3 residues: CASSPRGTYNSPLHF. DNA of the CDR3: TGTGCCAGCAGTCCTCGAGGGACCTATAATTCACCCCTCCACTTT.

The chain carries TRBV18 and TRBJ2-7; 8 bases line up with TRBD1. The V and J ends lost 4 bases and 3 bases, in that order; junction bases with no gene match: 23. Germline V CDR1 and CDR2: KGHSH, LQKENI. The CDR3 consists of 20 residues. CDR3 residues: CASSQKDRVPSLSHDYEQYF. CDR3 DNA: TGTGCCAGCTCACAAAAGGACAGGGTGCCGTCCCTTTCGCACGACTACGAGCAGTACTTC. Variable domain in full (rest from reference TRBV18 and TRBJ2-7): NAGVMQNPRHLVRRRGQEARLRCSPMKGHSHVYWYRQLPEEGLKFMVYLQKENIIDESGMPKERFSAEFPKEGPSILRIQQVVRGDSAAYFCASSQKDRVPSLSHDYEQYFGPGTRLTVT.

V and J are TRBV7-8 and TRBJ1-1; 10 nucleotides match TRBD1. The CDR3 spans 16 residues. The germline CDR1 and CDR2 sequences are SGHVS and FQNEAQ. The ends lost 5 bases at V and 3 bases at J; junction bases unmatched: 9. The CDR3 spells CASSQGQGVRHTEAFF. CDR3 in DNA: TGTGCCAGCAGCCAAGGACAGGGGGTGAGGCACACTGAAGCTTTCTTT.

V and J are TRBV5-4 and TRBJ1-2; 7 positions match TRBD1. The V gene end was trimmed by 4 bases and the J gene end by 4 bases; junction bases not matched to a gene: 7. The CDR3 has 14 residues. Germline V gives CDR1 SGHNT, CDR2 YYREEE (reference sequence). CDR3 DNA: TGTGCCAGCAGCCGTACCGGGACAGTCTATGGCTACACCTTC. Its translation is CASSRTGTVYGYTF.

The V gene is TRBV28, the J gene TRBJ2-4; 7 nucleotides match TRBD1. Germline values: CDR1 MDHEN, CDR2 SYDVKM. The CDR3 runs to 16 residues. The junction had 4 bases not matched to a gene; V was cut back by 2 bases and J by 0 bases. This chain's CDR3 is CASSLRGPLAKNIQYF. Written as DNA, the CDR3 is TGTGCCAGCAGTTTAAGGGGGCCGCTAGCCAAAAACATTCAGTACTTC.

The J gene is TRBJ1-4, the V gene TRBV14; D uncertain. The V gene lost 3 bases and the J gene lost 8 bases, with 19 bases spanning the gap. The CDR3 is 16 residues long. Germline CDR1 SGHDN, CDR2 FVKESK. CDR3 protein: CASSHYKRTAGEKLFF. The CDR3 DNA reads TGTGCCAGCAGCCACTACAAGAGGACGGCGGGGGAAAAACTGTTTTTT.

The V gene is TRBV6-1, the J gene TRBJ1-4; TRBD1 matches at 7 bases. Germline values: CDR1 MNHNS, CDR2 SASEGT. This CDR3 spans 14 amino acids. V lost 6 bases and J lost 8; bases outside the gene matches: 9. This chain's CDR3 is CASRQGVAREKLFF. CDR3 coding DNA: TGTGCCAGCAGGCAGGGGGTAGCGCGAGAAAAACTGTTTTTT.

V gene TRBV27 combines with J gene TRBJ1-6, with 8 nucleotides matching TRBD1. V dropped 0 bases and J dropped 8; count of bases not matched to a gene: 6. The CDR3 is made up of 16 amino acids. Germline CDR1 MNHEY, CDR2 SMNVEV (reference sequence). CDR3 protein: CASSLSTGGRDSPLHF. The CDR3 bases are TGTGCCAGCAGTTTATCCACAGGGGGGCGCGATTCACCCCTCCACTTT.

This clone was counted between two and nine times. Here the CDR3 reads CASSDTSGESYEQYF. CDR3 DNA sequence: TGTGCCAGTAGTGATACTAGCGGGGAAAGCTACGAGCAGTACTTC. The V and J genes are TRBV19 and TRBJ2-7; 10 nucleotides align to TRBD2. The CDR3 is 15 amino acids. Looked up from germline, CDR1 is LNHDA and CDR2 is SQIVND (reference sequence). Unmatched junction bases numbered 7, after V lost 5 bases and J lost 3 bases. The full variable domain, with the rest looked up from reference TRBV19 and TRBJ2-7, is DGGITQSPKYLFRKEGQNVTLSCEQNLNHDAMYWYRQDPGQGLRLIYYSQIVNDFQKGDIAEGYSVSREKKESFPLTVTSAQKNPTAFYLCASSDTSGESYEQYFGPGTRLTVT.

V usage is TRBV29-1 and J usage is TRBJ1-2, with 8 positions matching TRBD1. The CDR3 has 20 residues. V lost 2 bases to trimming and J lost 6 bases; unmatched junction nucleotides: 26. CDR1 and CDR2 (germline): SQVTM, ANQGSEA. This chain's CDR3 is CSVESGSFLGQGLHLDGYTF. The CDR3 DNA sequence: TGCAGCGTTGAAAGCGGATCGTTTTTAGGACAGGGACTCCACCTAGATGGCTACACCTTC. Drawing the rest from reference TRBV29-1 and TRBJ1-2, the complete variable domain is SAVISQKPSRDICQRGTSLTIQCQVDSQVTMMFWYRQQPGQSLTLIATANQGSEATYESGFVIDKFPISRPNLTFSTLTVSNMSPEDSSIYLCSVESGSFLGQGLHLDGYTFGSGTRLTVV.

Concerning this clone itself: Mismatch with germline at one junction end may stem from a read error. Other DNA sequences within the sample encode an identical CDR3. The genes are TRBV6-1 and TRBJ1-6; maybe TRBD1 (6 bases). The CDR3 is 16 residues long. Germline CDR1 MNHNS, CDR2 SASEGT. The CDR3 sequence: CASREDRRPYNSPLHF. The CDR3 DNA is TGTGCCAGCAGGGAAGACAGGCGTCCCTATAATTCACCCCTCCACTTT.

The V gene is TRBV7-2, the J gene TRBJ2-7; TRBD1 agrees at 8 bases. The trim removed 0 bases at V and 5 bases at J, leaving 3 bases unmatched. Germline CDR1 and CDR2: SGHTA and FQGNSA. CDR3 length: 14 amino acids. The CDR3 sequence: CASSLATGVHEQYF. CDR3 bases: TGTGCCAGCAGCTTAGCGACAGGGGTTCACGAGCAGTACTTC.

The genes are TRBV10-3 and TRBJ2-7; no clear D. Looked up from germline, CDR1 is ENHRY and CDR2 is SYGVKD. The length of the CDR3 is 12 residues. V was pared by 2 bases and J by 4 bases, with 6 bases between. The CDR3 spells CAISEEAYEQYF. The CDR3 nucleotides are TGTGCCATCAGTGAGGAAGCGTACGAGCAGTACTTC.

The chain carries TRBV28 and TRBJ1-2; 10 nucleotides match TRBD1. Trimming at V came to 3 bases and at J to 5 bases, leaving 6 bases not matched to a gene. This CDR3 has 15 residues. CDR1 is MDHEN, CDR2 SYDVKM, per germline. This CDR3 reads CASSFRDRGWYGYTF. CDR3 sequence (DNA): TGTGCCAGCAGTTTCCGGGACAGGGGTTGGTATGGCTACACCTTC.

The rearrangement joins TRBV5-1 to TRBJ2-3, with 8 bases fitting TRBD2. V shed 5 bases, J shed 0 bases, and the junction held 17 bases outside the gene matches. The CDR3 has 19 residues. Germline CDR1 SGHRS, CDR2 YFSETQ. CDR3 DNA sequence: TGCGCCAGCAGTTTGCTTACTAGCGGAAACCCAGATAGCACAGATACGCAGTATTTT. Translated: CASSLLTSGNPDSTDTQYF.

This clone has a single count. The rearrangement links TRBV27 to TRBJ2-5; TRBD2 might be the D (6 bases). Looked up from germline, CDR1 is MNHEY and CDR2 is SMNVEV (reference sequence). There are 14 residues in the CDR3. With 5 bases removed from V and 3 bases from J, the gap between germline ends came to 13 bases. Here the CDR3 DNA reads TGTGCCAGCAGTCCCCTCGGCGGGGAAGAGACCCAGTACTTC. Translation gives CASSPLGGEETQYF.